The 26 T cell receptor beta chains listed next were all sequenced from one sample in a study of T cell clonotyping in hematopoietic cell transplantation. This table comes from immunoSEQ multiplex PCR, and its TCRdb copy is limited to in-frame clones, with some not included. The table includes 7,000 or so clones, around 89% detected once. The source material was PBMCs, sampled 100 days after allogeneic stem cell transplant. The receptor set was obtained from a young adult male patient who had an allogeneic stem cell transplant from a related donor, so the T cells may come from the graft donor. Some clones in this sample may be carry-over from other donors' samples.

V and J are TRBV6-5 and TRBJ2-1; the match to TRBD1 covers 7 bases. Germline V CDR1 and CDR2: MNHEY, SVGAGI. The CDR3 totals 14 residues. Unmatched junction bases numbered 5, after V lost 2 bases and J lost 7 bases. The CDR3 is CASSYRIRGNEQFF. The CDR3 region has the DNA TGTGCCAGCAGTTACCGCATCAGGGGGAATGAGCAGTTCTTC.

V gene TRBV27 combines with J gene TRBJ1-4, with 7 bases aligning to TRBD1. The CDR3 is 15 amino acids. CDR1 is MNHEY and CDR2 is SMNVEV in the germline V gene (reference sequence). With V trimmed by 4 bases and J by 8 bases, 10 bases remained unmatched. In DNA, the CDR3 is TGTGCCAGCAGTTCCAGGGACAGCAGAGTCGAAAAACTGTTTTTT. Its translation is CASSSRDSRVEKLFF.

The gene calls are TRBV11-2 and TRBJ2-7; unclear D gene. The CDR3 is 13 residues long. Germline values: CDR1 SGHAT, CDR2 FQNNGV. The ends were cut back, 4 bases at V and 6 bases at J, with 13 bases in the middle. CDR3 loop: CASSSGLEGEQYV. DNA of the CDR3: TGTGCCAGCAGCTCAGGTTTGGAAGGCGAGCAGTACGTC.

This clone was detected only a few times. CDR3 in DNA: TGTGCCTGGGAAGACAGGGTGAACACTGAAGCTTTCTTT. Protein: CAWEDRVNTEAFF. The chain links TRBV30 to TRBJ1-1; 7 positions agree with TRBD1. The CDR3 runs 13 residues. Trimming at V came to 5 bases and at J to 0 bases, leaving 3 bases not matched to a gene. Germline V gene data show CDR1 as GTSNPN and CDR2 as SVGIG (reference sequence).

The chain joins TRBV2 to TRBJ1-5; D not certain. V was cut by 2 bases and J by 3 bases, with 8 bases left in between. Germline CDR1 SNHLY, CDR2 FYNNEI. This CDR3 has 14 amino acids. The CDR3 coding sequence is TGTGCCAGCAGTGAAATGGTGTCCAATCAGCCCCAGCATTTT. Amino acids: CASSEMVSNQPQHF.

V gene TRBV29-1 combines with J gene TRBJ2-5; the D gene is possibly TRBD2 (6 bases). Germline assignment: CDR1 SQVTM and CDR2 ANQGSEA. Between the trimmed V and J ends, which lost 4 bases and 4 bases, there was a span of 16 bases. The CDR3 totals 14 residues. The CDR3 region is CSVGSRGGVETQYF. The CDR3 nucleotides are TGCAGCGTTGGGAGCCGGGGCGGGGTAGAGACCCAGTACTTC.

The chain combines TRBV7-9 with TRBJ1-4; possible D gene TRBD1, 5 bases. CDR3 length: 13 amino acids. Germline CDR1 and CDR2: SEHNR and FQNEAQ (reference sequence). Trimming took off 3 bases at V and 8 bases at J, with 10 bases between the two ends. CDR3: CASSFPRGEKLFF. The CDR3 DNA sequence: TGTGCCAGCAGCTTCCCGAGGGGCGAAAAACTGTTTTTT.

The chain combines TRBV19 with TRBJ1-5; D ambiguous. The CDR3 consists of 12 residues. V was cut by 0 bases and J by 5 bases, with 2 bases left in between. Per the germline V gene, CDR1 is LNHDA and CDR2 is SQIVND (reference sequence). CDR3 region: CASSIDDQPQHF. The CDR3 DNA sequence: TGTGCCAGTAGTATAGATGATCAGCCCCAGCATTTT.

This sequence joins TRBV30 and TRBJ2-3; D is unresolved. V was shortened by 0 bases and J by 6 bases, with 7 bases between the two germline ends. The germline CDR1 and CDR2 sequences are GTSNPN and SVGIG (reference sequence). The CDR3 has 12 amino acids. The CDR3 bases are TGTGCCTGGAGTGTACTGGGGGATACGCAGTATTTT. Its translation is CAWSVLGDTQYF.

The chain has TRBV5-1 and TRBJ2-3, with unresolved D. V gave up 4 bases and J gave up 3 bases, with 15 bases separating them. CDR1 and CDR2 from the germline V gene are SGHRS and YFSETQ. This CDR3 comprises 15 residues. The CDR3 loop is CASSIPDHLTDTQYF. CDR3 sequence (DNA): TGCGCCAGCAGCATTCCGGATCACCTTACAGATACGCAGTATTTT.

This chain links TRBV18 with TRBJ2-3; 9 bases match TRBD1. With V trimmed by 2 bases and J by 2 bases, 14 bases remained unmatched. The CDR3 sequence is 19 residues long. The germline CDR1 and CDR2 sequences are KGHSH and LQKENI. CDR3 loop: CASSPGPGQGWLYTDTQYF. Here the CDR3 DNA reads TGTGCCAGCTCACCAGGACCGGGACAGGGTTGGTTATACACAGATACGCAGTATTTT.

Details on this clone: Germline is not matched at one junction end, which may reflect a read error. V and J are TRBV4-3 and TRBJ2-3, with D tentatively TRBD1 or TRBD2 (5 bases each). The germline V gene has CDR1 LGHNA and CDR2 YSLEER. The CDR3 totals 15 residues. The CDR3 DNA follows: TGCGCCAGCGGCCAGAGGGGTATTAGCACAGATACGCAGTATTTT. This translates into CASGQRGISTDTQYF.

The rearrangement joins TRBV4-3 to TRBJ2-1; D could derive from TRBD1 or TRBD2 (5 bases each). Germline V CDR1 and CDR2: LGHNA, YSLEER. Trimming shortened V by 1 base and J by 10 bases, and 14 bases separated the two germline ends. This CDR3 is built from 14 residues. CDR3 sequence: CASSQVRQGREQFF. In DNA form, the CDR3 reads TGCGCCAGCAGCCAAGTAAGGCAGGGACGGGAGCAGTTCTTC.

The CDR3 reads CASRLSMNTEAFF. As DNA, the CDR3 is TGTGCCAGCAGGCTCTCTATGAACACTGAAGCTTTCTTT. The V gene is TRBV6-5, the J gene TRBJ1-1; D is unresolved. CDR3 length: 13 amino acids. V shed 6 bases and J shed 0 bases, with 8 bases lying between them. Germline CDR1 is MNHEY and CDR2 is SVGAGI.

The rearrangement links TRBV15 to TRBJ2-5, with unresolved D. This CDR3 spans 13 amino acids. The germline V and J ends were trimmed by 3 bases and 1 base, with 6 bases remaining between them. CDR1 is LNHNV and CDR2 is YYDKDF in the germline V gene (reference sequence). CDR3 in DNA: TGTGCCACCAGCAGCCAGAGCCAAGAGACCCAGTACTTC. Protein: CATSSQSQETQYF.

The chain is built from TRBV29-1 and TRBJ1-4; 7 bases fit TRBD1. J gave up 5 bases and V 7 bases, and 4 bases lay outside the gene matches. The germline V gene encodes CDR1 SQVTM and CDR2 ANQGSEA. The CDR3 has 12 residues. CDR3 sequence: CSALTGNEKLFF. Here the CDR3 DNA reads TGCAGCGCCCTGACAGGGAATGAAAAACTGTTTTTT.

Here the CDR3 reads CAWSDMDIRHSPLHF. CDR3 bases: TGTGCCTGGAGTGATATGGACATAAGACATTCACCCCTCCACTTT. The chain employs TRBV30 and TRBJ1-6, with D possibly matching TRBD1 (5 bases). Germline V gives CDR1 GTSNPN, CDR2 SVGIG (reference sequence). The CDR3 length is 15 residues. V gave up 1 base and J gave up 8 bases, with 15 bases separating them.

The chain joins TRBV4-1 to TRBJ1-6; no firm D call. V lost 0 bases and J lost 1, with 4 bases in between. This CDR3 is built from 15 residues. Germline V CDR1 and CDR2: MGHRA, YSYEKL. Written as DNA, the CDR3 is TGCGCCAGCAGCCAAGAAGGGTCCTATAATTCACCCCTCCACTTT. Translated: CASSQEGSYNSPLHF.

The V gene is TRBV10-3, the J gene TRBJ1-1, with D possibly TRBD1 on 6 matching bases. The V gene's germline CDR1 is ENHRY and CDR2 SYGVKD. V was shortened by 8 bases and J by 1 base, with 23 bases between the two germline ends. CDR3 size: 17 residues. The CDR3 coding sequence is TGTGCCATCGCGGCAGCCAACGGGGGACAAGCGAACACTGAAGCTTTCTTT. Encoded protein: CAIAAANGGQANTEAFF.

CDR3 residues: CASSPLGVVTEETQYF. CDR3 nucleotide sequence: TGTGCCAGCAGCCCCTTGGGGGTCGTCACAGAAGAGACCCAGTACTTC. The chain is built from TRBV11-1 and TRBJ2-5, with D possibly called TRBD1 or TRBD2 (5 bases each). The V gene lost 5 bases and the J gene lost 3 bases, with 19 bases spanning the gap. Per the germline V gene, CDR1 is SGHAT and CDR2 is FQDESV (reference sequence). This CDR3 has 16 residues.

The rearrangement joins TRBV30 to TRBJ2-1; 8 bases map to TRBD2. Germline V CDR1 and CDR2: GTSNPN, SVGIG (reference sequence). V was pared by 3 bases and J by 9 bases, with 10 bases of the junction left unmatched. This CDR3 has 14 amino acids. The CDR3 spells CAWRNSGSRGEQFF. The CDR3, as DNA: TGTGCCTGGAGGAACAGCGGGAGCCGTGGTGAGCAGTTCTTC.

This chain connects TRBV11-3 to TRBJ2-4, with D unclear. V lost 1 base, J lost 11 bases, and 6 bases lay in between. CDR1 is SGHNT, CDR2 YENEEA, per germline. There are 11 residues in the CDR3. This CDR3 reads CASSLVGFQYF. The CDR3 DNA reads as TGTGCCAGCAGCTTAGTGGGGTTTCAGTACTTC.

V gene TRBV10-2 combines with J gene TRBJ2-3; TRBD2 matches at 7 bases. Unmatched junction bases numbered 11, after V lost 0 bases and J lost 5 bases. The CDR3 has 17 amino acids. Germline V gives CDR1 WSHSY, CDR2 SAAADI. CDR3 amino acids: CASSESVSGAGKDTQYF. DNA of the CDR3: TGCGCCAGCAGTGAGTCAGTGAGCGGAGCGGGAAAAGATACGCAGTATTTT.

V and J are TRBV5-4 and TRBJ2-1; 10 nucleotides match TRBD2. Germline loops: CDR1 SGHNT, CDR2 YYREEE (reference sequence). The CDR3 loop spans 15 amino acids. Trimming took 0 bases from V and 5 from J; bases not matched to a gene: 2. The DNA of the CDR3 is TGTGCCAGCAGCTTGGGAGCGGGAGGGCACAATGAGCAGTTCTTC. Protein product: CASSLGAGGHNEQFF.

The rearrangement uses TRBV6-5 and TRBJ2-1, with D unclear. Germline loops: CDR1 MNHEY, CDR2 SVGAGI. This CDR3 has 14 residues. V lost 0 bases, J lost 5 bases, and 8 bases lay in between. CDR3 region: CASSYSTQNNEQFF. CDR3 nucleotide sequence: TGTGCCAGCAGTTACTCGACACAGAACAATGAGCAGTTCTTC.

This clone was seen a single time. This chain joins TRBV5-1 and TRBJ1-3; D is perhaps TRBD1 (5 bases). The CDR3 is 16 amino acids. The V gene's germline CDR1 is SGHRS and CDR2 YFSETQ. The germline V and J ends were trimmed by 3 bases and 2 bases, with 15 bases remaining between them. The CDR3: CASSWAGEGTGNTIYF. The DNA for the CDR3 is TGCGCCAGCAGCTGGGCCGGGGAGGGGACTGGAAACACCATATATTTT.